One and the same sample provided the 30 T cell receptor beta chains below, sequenced in a study of blood T cell repertoires in COVID-19. Assay: immunoSEQ multiplex PCR; the TCRdb copy retains only in-frame clones and omits some. Among some 330,000 clones listed, 88% were seen once. The material sequenced was peripheral blood. The receptors originated from a woman in her forties or fifties with active or convalescent COVID-19.

This clone was observed many times. The DNA of the CDR3 is TGTGCCAGTAGTACTCCGGGACAGGTCGAGTATGGCTACACCTTC. Amino acid sequence: CASSTPGQVEYGYTF. V and J are TRBV19 and TRBJ1-2; 8 bases map to TRBD1. Per germline, CDR1 LNHDA and CDR2 SQIVND (reference sequence). This CDR3 is built from 15 residues. Trimming removed 4 bases from V and 5 bases from J; junction bases left unmatched: 9. Filled out from reference TRBV19 and TRBJ1-2, the complete variable domain reads DGGITQSPKYLFRKEGQNVTLSCEQNLNHDAMYWYRQDPGQGLRLIYYSQIVNDFQKGDIAEGYSVSREKKESFPLTVTSAQKNPTAFYLCASSTPGQVEYGYTFGSGTRLTVV.

The chain couples TRBV5-1 to TRBJ2-7; perhaps TRBD1 as D (6 bases). Trimming pared 9 bases from V and 0 bases from J, leaving 28 bases between. Per the germline V gene, CDR1 is SGHRS and CDR2 is YFSETQ. This CDR3 has 18 amino acids. CDR3 nucleotides: TGCGCCAACAACAAATCACCGCCTGGGACACGAAGCTCCTACGAGCAGTACTTC. Its translation is CANNKSPPGTRSSYEQYF.

CDR3 in amino acids: CASSGVPQGSRDNEQFF. The CDR3 DNA is TGTGCCAGCAGTGGGGTACCCCAGGGGTCCCGGGACAATGAGCAGTTCTTC. This rearrangement joins TRBV6-2 or TRBV6-3 to TRBJ2-1, with D tentatively TRBD1 (6 bases). With 5 bases removed from V and 5 bases from J, the gap between germline ends came to 22 bases. The CDR3 has 17 residues. Germline V gene lookup returns CDR1 MNHEY and CDR2 SVGEGT.

The CDR3 coding sequence is TGTGCCAGCAGCCAACTTGGGACAGGGGCTGAAGCTTTCTTT. This sequence encodes CASSQLGTGAEAFF. J is TRBJ1-1 and V is TRBV3-1 (or the pseudogene TRBV3-2); 10 bases map to TRBD1. The CDR3 has 14 amino acids. V trimming: 2 bases; J trimming: 6 bases; junction bases outside the gene matches: 3. The germline gives CDR1 LGHDT, CDR2 YNNKEL (reference sequence).

V and J are TRBV7-8 and TRBJ2-7; TRBD2 agrees at 11 bases. Germline CDR1 reads SGHVS; CDR2 reads FQNEAQ. The CDR3 runs to 16 residues. Trimming removed 4 bases from V and 4 bases from J; junction bases left unmatched: 9. CDR3 residues: CASSYSGGARMYEQYF. For the CDR3, the DNA is TGTGCCAGCAGCTATAGCGGGGGGGCCAGAATGTACGAGCAGTACTTC.

CDR3 region: CASRTASGNTIYF. CDR3 coding DNA: TGTGCCAGCAGAACAGCTTCGGGAAACACCATATATTTT. The rearrangement joins TRBV27 to TRBJ1-3; D is unclear. The ends were cut back, 6 bases at V and 4 bases at J, with 10 bases in the middle. This CDR3 has 13 amino acids. Germline V gene sequence: CDR1 MNHEY, CDR2 SMNVEV (reference sequence).

The V and J genes are TRBV11-2 and TRBJ2-1; TRBD2 might be the D (5 bases). This CDR3 is 17 amino acids long. Trimming cost V 5 bases and J 0 bases, with 17 bases left between them. The germline V gene encodes CDR1 SGHAT and CDR2 FQNNGV. CDR3 coding DNA: TGTGCCAGCAGCCCAGCAGGACTCCATAGCTCCTACAATGAGCAGTTCTTC. Protein: CASSPAGLHSSYNEQFF.

The genes are TRBV28 and TRBJ2-3; 7 bases are a match to TRBD1. The V gene end was trimmed by 4 bases and the J gene end by 4 bases; junction bases not matched to a gene: 17. Germline V gene sequence: CDR1 MDHEN, CDR2 SYDVKM. The CDR3 is made up of 18 amino acids. In DNA form, the CDR3 reads TGTGCCAGCAGTTCCCCGGGACAGTCTCTATCTCGGGCAGATACGCAGTATTTT. It codes for CASSSPGQSLSRADTQYF.

The chain links TRBV12-5 to TRBJ1-5; weak D call: TRBD1 (5 bases). Germline assignment: CDR1 LGHNT and CDR2 FRNRAP. The ends were cut back, 1 base at V and 7 bases at J, with 17 bases in the middle. This CDR3 has 16 amino acids. The chain's CDR3 is CASGLGGSGSGQPQHF. CDR3 DNA: TGTGCTAGTGGTTTGGGAGGTTCAGGGTCAGGGCAGCCCCAGCATTTT.

The chain joins TRBV9 to TRBJ2-3; a weak D match, TRBD2 (5 bases). Germline V gene lookup returns CDR1 SGDLS and CDR2 YYNGEE. There are 14 residues in the CDR3. Trimming stripped 0 bases from V and 5 bases from J, with 10 bases between. CDR3 sequence: CASSVGSGIDTQYF. The DNA for the CDR3 is TGTGCCAGCAGCGTAGGATCGGGAATAGATACGCAGTATTTT.

The V and J genes are TRBV19 and TRBJ2-7, with 9 bases fitting TRBD1. The length of the CDR3 is 14 residues. CDR1 is LNHDA and CDR2 is SQIVND in the germline V gene (reference sequence). V lost 4 bases, J lost 2 bases, and 3 bases stayed unmatched. This CDR3 is CASSTRQGAYEQYF. CDR3 sequence (DNA): TGTGCCAGTAGTACAAGACAGGGGGCCTACGAGCAGTACTTC.

The chain recombines TRBV3-1 (or the pseudogene TRBV3-2) with TRBJ1-1; D is unclear. Germline V gene sequence: CDR1 LGHDT, CDR2 YNNKEL (reference sequence). Trimming pared 1 base from V and 5 bases from J, leaving 11 bases between. CDR3 length equals 14 residues. CDR3 nucleotides: TGTGCCAGCAGCCAAGGGCGCCGGGGAACTGAAGCTTTCTTT. Residues: CASSQGRRGTEAFF.

The chain combines TRBV4-1 with TRBJ2-1, with 10 bases aligning to TRBD2. The CDR3 length is 13 residues. The ends lost 0 bases at V and 14 bases at J; junction bases unmatched: 4. Germline CDR1 and CDR2: MGHRA and YSYEKL. Here the CDR3 reads CASSQDPLAGKFF. CDR3 DNA sequence: TGCGCCAGCAGCCAAGATCCACTAGCGGGGAAGTTCTTC.

The CDR3 region has the DNA TGCAGCGTTGAACCCAGGGGGATAAACTATGGCTACACCTTC. As protein: CSVEPRGINYGYTF. This chain connects TRBV29-1 to TRBJ1-2; the match to TRBD1 covers 7 bases. The CDR3 consists of 14 residues. V lost 2 bases and J lost 2; bases outside the gene matches: 5. In germline, CDR1 is SQVTM, CDR2 ANQGSEA. Combining the CDR3 with reference TRBV29-1 and TRBJ1-2 gives the whole variable domain SAVISQKPSRDICQRGTSLTIQCQVDSQVTMMFWYRQQPGQSLTLIATANQGSEATYESGFVIDKFPISRPNLTFSTLTVSNMSPEDSSIYLCSVEPRGINYGYTFGSGTRLTVV.

This clone came up once. The chain joins TRBV10-3 to TRBJ1-2; D is uncertain. Deletions cut 0 bases from V and 4 bases from J, with 15 bases between. This CDR3 comprises 16 residues. CDR1 is ENHRY, CDR2 SYGVKD, per germline. The CDR3 sequence is CAISESESSGGYGYTF. As DNA, the CDR3 is TGTGCCATCAGTGAGTCGGAAAGCTCCGGCGGCTATGGCTACACCTTC.

The genes are TRBV14 and TRBJ2-3, with TRBD2 matching 8 bases. This CDR3 spans 15 amino acids. The germline V gene encodes CDR1 SGHDN and CDR2 FVKESK. V lost 2 bases, J lost 3 bases, and 4 bases stayed unmatched. This CDR3 reads CASSQRSGGTDTQYF. In DNA, the CDR3 is TGTGCCAGCAGCCAAAGGAGCGGGGGAACAGATACGCAGTATTTT.

The chain carries TRBV7-2 and TRBJ1-5; TRBD1 might be the D (5 bases). Germline CDR1 reads SGHTA; CDR2 reads FQGNSA. Trimming stripped 2 bases from V and 7 bases from J, with 12 bases between. This CDR3 spans 14 amino acids. The CDR3 loop reads CASSLLGVGQPQHF. The CDR3 nucleotides read TGTGCCAGCAGCTTACTAGGGGTTGGGCAGCCCCAGCATTTT.

The J gene is TRBJ2-2, the V gene TRBV4-1, with D unclear. CDR3 length: 14 residues. Germline V gives CDR1 MGHRA, CDR2 YSYEKL. V lost 1 base and J lost 5, with 8 bases in between. The CDR3 here is CASSQALLTGELFF. CDR3 nucleotide sequence: TGCGCCAGCAGCCAAGCACTTTTAACCGGGGAGCTGTTTTTT.

The chain has TRBV3-1 (or the pseudogene TRBV3-2) and TRBJ2-3, with 8 positions matching TRBD2. The CDR3 contains 15 residues. Germline trimming cut 4 bases from V and 1 base from J; bases unmatched to any gene: 4. Germline CDR1 reads LGHDT; CDR2 reads YNNKEL (reference sequence). The CDR3 is CASSPGGGGTDTQYF. The CDR3 region has the DNA TGTGCCAGCAGCCCCGGGGGGGGCGGCACAGATACGCAGTATTTT.

V usage is TRBV14 and J usage is TRBJ2-7; D is possibly TRBD2 (6 bases). Trimming removed 4 bases at V and 8 bases at J, with 12 bases between. Per germline, CDR1 SGHDN and CDR2 FVKESK. The CDR3 contains 12 residues. The CDR3 protein is CASSLLGLKQYF. The CDR3 bases are TGTGCCAGCAGCCTCCTGGGACTTAAGCAGTACTTC.

The rearrangement uses TRBV6-5 and TRBJ2-7, with 7 bases aligning to TRBD1. The CDR3 is made up of 13 amino acids. V gave up 5 bases and J gave up 2 bases; unmatched junction bases: 3. Germline values: CDR1 MNHEY, CDR2 SVGAGI. In nucleotides, the CDR3 is TGTGCCAGCAGTCTAACAGGGGCCTACGAGCAGTACTTC. Translation: CASSLTGAYEQYF.

The chain employs TRBV6-4 and TRBJ1-2, with TRBD1 matching 8 bases. CDR3 length equals 12 residues. V was pared by 4 bases and J by 8 bases, with 3 bases of the junction left unmatched. CDR1 and CDR2 (germline): MRHNA, SNTAGT. In nucleotides, the CDR3 is TGTGCCAGCAGTGCCTCAGGGGGCGGCTACACCTTC. This sequence encodes CASSASGGGYTF.

V and J are TRBV19 and TRBJ2-4; 9 bases match TRBD2. The germline gives CDR1 LNHDA, CDR2 SQIVND (reference sequence). V lost 5 bases and J lost 0; bases outside the gene matches: 5. This CDR3 region has 16 residues. Written as DNA, the CDR3 is TGTGCCAGTAGTCCCCTAGCGGGACTAGCCAAAAACATTCAGTACTTC. It translates to CASSPLAGLAKNIQYF. The full variable domain, its missing parts supplied by reference TRBV19 and TRBJ2-4, is DGGITQSPKYLFRKEGQNVTLSCEQNLNHDAMYWYRQDPGQGLRLIYYSQIVNDFQKGDIAEGYSVSREKKESFPLTVTSAQKNPTAFYLCASSPLAGLAKNIQYFGAGTRLSVL.

The rearrangement links TRBV4-1 to TRBJ1-2; no definite D call. Germline loops: CDR1 MGHRA, CDR2 YSYEKL. Trimming took 0 bases from V and 4 from J, leaving 15 bases between them. The CDR3 sequence is 16 residues long. This chain's CDR3 is CASSQEGHSRGYGYTF. CDR3 DNA sequence: TGCGCCAGCAGCCAAGAGGGCCACAGTCGGGGCTATGGCTACACCTTC.

J is TRBJ1-3 and V is TRBV4-1, with 12 bases fitting TRBD1. The V and J ends lost 1 base and 3 bases, in that order; junction bases with no gene match: 4. Per the germline V gene, CDR1 is MGHRA and CDR2 is YSYEKL. The CDR3 runs 17 residues. The CDR3: CASSQAGQGAGGNTIYF. The CDR3 DNA sequence: TGCGCCAGCAGCCAAGCGGGACAGGGGGCTGGTGGAAACACCATATATTTT.

The V gene is TRBV7-2, the J gene TRBJ1-2; D call uncertain. CDR1 and CDR2 from the germline V gene are SGHTA and FQGNSA. This CDR3 is 15 amino acids long. The V end was cut by 2 bases, the J end by 8 bases, with 18 bases between. CDR3 loop: CASSLSSFSPLGYTF. CDR3 DNA sequence: TGTGCCAGCAGCTTATCGAGCTTCTCTCCGCTAGGCTACACCTTC.

V is TRBV7-6 and J is TRBJ2-2, with 9 bases lining up with TRBD2. V lost 5 bases to trimming and J lost 4 bases; unmatched junction nucleotides: 8. The length of the CDR3 is 16 residues. CDR1 is SGHVS and CDR2 is FNYEAQ in the germline V gene. In nucleotides, the CDR3 is TGTGCCAGCAGCAAAATTAGCGGGAGTTCCACCGGGGAGCTGTTTTTT. Protein: CASSKISGSSTGELFF.

The V call is TRBV6-5, the J call TRBJ2-3; D call uncertain. The germline CDR1 and CDR2 sequences are MNHEY and SVGAGI. The CDR3 is made up of 14 amino acids. V lost 11 bases to trimming and J lost 0 bases, with 15 bases between them. CDR3 nucleotides: TGTGCCTTACAGACATACTCTAGCACAGATACGCAGTATTTT. Translating it yields CALQTYSSTDTQYF.

The gene calls are TRBV18 and TRBJ2-3; 7 nucleotides align to TRBD1. The germline V gene has CDR1 KGHSH and CDR2 LQKENI. The CDR3 has 14 amino acids. V was clipped by 3 bases and J by 3 bases; unmatched bases: 3. The CDR3 region is CASSPGQDTDTQYF. In DNA form, the CDR3 reads TGTGCCAGCTCACCCGGACAGGATACAGATACGCAGTATTTT. Full variable domain (outside the CDR3, taken from reference TRBV18 and TRBJ2-3): NAGVMQNPRHLVRRRGQEARLRCSPMKGHSHVYWYRQLPEEGLKFMVYLQKENIIDESGMPKERFSAEFPKEGPSILRIQQVVRGDSAAYFCASSPGQDTDTQYFGPGTRLTVL.

The V and J genes are TRBV12-3 or TRBV12-4 and TRBJ2-3; TRBD1 matches 8 bases. This CDR3 has 13 residues. J lost 3 bases, V lost 7 bases, and 3 bases had no gene match. CDR3 nucleotides: TGTGCCAGCAACCGGGACAGGACAGATACGCAGTATTTT. Translating gives CASNRDRTDTQYF.